Detailed here is one T cell receptor (beta chain). This CDR3 comprises 16 residues. V lost 5 bases and J lost 4; bases outside the gene matches: 8. Germline V gene lookup returns CDR1 SGHVS and CDR2 FQNEAQ. These data come from a study of shared clonotypes between healthy human individuals. Method: immunoSEQ multiplex PCR; TCRdb's copy keeps in-frame clones and lacks some. The table has approximately 650,000 clones, around 95% seen once; the top ten hold approximately 0.1%. CD8 cells regarded as naive lacked CD45RO, were positively chosen for CCR7, and omitted terminally differentiated effector memory CD45RA+ cells. The donors, all of them Caucasian adults, lived in Nashville, Tennessee.

Input material: naive CD8+ T cells sorted from blood. This chain connects TRBV7-8 to TRBJ2-5; TRBD2 matches 12 bases. The receptor was derived from a woman in her twenties or thirties in good health. The CDR3 sequence: CASSASSGRAGETQYF. In nucleotides, the CDR3 is TGTGCCAGCAGCGCATCTAGCGGGAGGGCCGGAGAGACCCAGTACTTC.